This section outlines one T cell receptor (beta chain) sequence together with its context. It lacks a known antigen. Base qualities are missing; no much larger clone stands one base away. The sample is drawn from a study of identical twins (TCRdb year 2016). The study in broad terms: To test whether fetal clonotypes persist, the study used deep sequencing on TCR alpha and beta repertoires from monozygotic twins, unrelated adults of various ages, and cord blood. Replicate twin experiments were performed at different times using different library preparation protocols to rule out contamination. Results the study describes overall, beyond this receptor: Fewer insertions were carried by abundant cord blood beta clonotypes, a similar but weaker trend appeared in young adult naive repertoires, and no such trend appeared in memory repertoires. Recombination models systematically underestimated out-of-frame TCR alpha sharing in monozygotic twins but agreed with sharing between unrelated individuals. Zero-insertion analyses could be partly confounded by invariant T cells such as MAIT and iNKT, although diverse VJ usage argued against such confounding for most clonotypes. Compared with coincidental sharing between unrelated individuals, out-of-frame TCR alpha sequences shared between twins showed an excess of sequences with low generation probability. Because the same donors could not be followed over many years, the conclusions relied on cross-sectional statistical analysis. Excess twin sharing in beta out-of-frame sequences was weaker because fewer shared sequences lowered the signal-to-noise ratio.

The receptor library was made with 5' RACE. The instrument was an Illumina HiSeq 2000. A universal primer binding site was introduced by template switching, and a unique molecular identifier was present in the final cDNA, enabling accurate counting of TCR cDNA molecules. First-strand cDNA for TCR alpha and beta chains was synthesized from specific primers in the conserved constant-segment region. To control for contamination, every cDNA library carried two barcodes: a SMART-Mk sample barcode plus Illumina barcodes. TruSeq adapter sequences and Illumina sample barcodes were added in two successive PCR steps. TCR alpha and beta cDNA libraries were sequenced on the Illumina HiSeq platform with custom primers. The source study handled its data this way. MiGEC was used to process raw reads and extract unique molecular identifiers, and MiXCR was used to find CDR3 positions. For each individual, recombination models were inferred using an EM algorithm with the repgenHMM and IGoR tools. Shared clonotype analysis was performed with the tcR package in R, normalizing sharing by the product of cloneset sizes. To study raw recombination without the effects of thymic and clonal selection, out-of-frame nonproductive sequences were analyzed. TCRdb reworked the public reads: Q25 trimming with fastp, MiXCR clone assembly, productive beta chains retained. Every distinct CDR3 protein forms one entry, paired with its most common genes and DNA. TCRdb, rather than the study authors, made the V and J calls. Within this sample are 1.5 million to 2 million distinct CDR3 sequences, with about 32% of them counted one time only. Jointly, the top ten make up 0.25% to 0.3% of the sample.

All donors were healthy Caucasians. Sequences were obtained from cord blood. The receptor was derived from a newborn girl in good health.

The CDR3: CASSKKNYRDRGLYNEQFF. The DNA sequence follows: TGTGCCAGCAGCAAAAAGAATTACAGGGACAGGGGGCTTTACAATGAGCAGTTCTTC. The chain uses TRBV13 and TRBJ2-1; TRBD1 matches 12 bases in the middle. The germline V end is reduced by 5 bases and the J end by 4 bases; junction bases left unmatched: 15. The CDR3 goes from the cysteine to the phenylalanine over 19 residues. Here the CDR3 DNA is all that survives: 57 bases in frame from base 1. Per the germline V gene (reference sequence), PRHDT is the CDR1 and FYEKMQ is the CDR2.